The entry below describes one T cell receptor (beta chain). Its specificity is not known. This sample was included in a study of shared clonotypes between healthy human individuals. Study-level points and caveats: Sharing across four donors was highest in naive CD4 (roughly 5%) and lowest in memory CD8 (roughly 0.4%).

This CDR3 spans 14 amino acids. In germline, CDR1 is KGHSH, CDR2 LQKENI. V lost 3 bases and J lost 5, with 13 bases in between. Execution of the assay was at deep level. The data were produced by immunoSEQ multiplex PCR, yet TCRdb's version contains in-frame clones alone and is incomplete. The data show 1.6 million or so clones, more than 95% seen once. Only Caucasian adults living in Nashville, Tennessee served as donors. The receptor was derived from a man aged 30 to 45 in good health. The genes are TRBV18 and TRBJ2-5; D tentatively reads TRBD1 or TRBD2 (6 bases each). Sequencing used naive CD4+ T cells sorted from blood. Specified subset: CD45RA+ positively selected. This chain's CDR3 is CASSPLPGAETQYF. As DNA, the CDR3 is TGTGCCAGCTCACCCCTACCGGGGGCGGAGACCCAGTACTTC.